The 16 T cell receptor beta chains in this list originate from one sample, sequenced in a study of cytomegalovirus exposure and HLA in healthy donors. PCR used 60 Vbeta primers and 13 Jbeta primers. Sequenced by immunoSEQ multiplex PCR; TCRdb stores in-frame clones only, minus some. The table includes under 250,000 clones, around 73% detected once. Sample: PBMCs. The receptors were sampled from a male donor in good health and CMV-seronegative.

The V and J genes are TRBV21-1 and TRBJ1-2; the DNA was not used to check the table's D call, TRBD1. TRBV21-1 is a pseudogene. The CDR3 loop spans 17 amino acids. CDR3 loop: CASSKAEGAGENYGYTF. As DNA, the CDR3 is TGTGCCAGCAGCAAAGCCGAAGGGGCAGGGGAAAACTATGGCTACACCTTC.

Details on this clone: The same CDR3 can be traced to other DNA sequences in this sample. This sequence joins TRBV5-1 and TRBJ1-3; D is undetermined. This CDR3 has 14 amino acids. The V and J ends lost 3 bases and 1 base respectively, with 8 bases between them. Germline CDR1 SGHRS, CDR2 YFSETQ. The chain's CDR3 is CASSSTGSGNTIYF. The DNA of the CDR3 is TGCGCCAGCAGCTCGACGGGATCTGGAAACACCATATATTTT.

Only a few counts were recorded for this clone. The chain couples TRBV5-4 to TRBJ2-7; D perhaps matches TRBD2 (6 bases). V lost 2 bases and J 4 bases, leaving 13 bases between the germline ends. From germline, CDR1 is SGHNT and CDR2 YYREEE (reference sequence). The CDR3 extends over 14 amino acids. The DNA for the CDR3 is TGTGCCAGCAGCTTCGGGGGATCTCGATACGAGCAGTACTTC. This encodes CASSFGGSRYEQYF.

This clone was observed a few times. The rearrangement links TRBV10-2 to TRBJ2-1, with D uncertain. Germline CDR1 is WSHSY and CDR2 is SAAADI. V lost 4 bases to trimming and J lost 9 bases, with 10 bases between them. This CDR3 contains 12 residues. The CDR3 is CASSAVSSEQFF. The CDR3 DNA follows: TGCGCCAGCAGTGCTGTTAGCAGTGAGCAGTTCTTC.

With regard to this clone: The sample carries other DNA sequences with the same CDR3. V usage is TRBV9 and J usage is TRBJ2-3, with D maybe TRBD2 (5 bases). The CDR3 has 15 residues. CDR1 and CDR2 from the germline V gene are SGDLS and YYNGEE. Trimming removed 0 bases at V and 1 base at J, with 9 bases between. CDR3 bases: TGTGCCAGCAGCGTAGTTGGTAGCGGCACAGATACGCAGTATTTT. Translation: CASSVVGSGTDTQYF.

The rearrangement joins TRBV11-2 to TRBJ1-1; perhaps TRBD1 as D (5 bases). Germline V gives CDR1 SGHAT, CDR2 FQNNGV. V lost 1 base to trimming and J lost 0 bases, with 9 bases between them. The CDR3 has 15 residues. The CDR3 nucleotides are TGTGCCAGCAGCTTAGCTCAGGGTATGAACACTGAAGCTTTCTTT. Encoded protein: CASSLAQGMNTEAFF.

The V call is TRBV7-3, the J call TRBJ2-7; 9 nucleotides match TRBD1. Germline V lookup: CDR1 SGHTA, CDR2 FQGTGA. V shed 5 bases and J 5 bases; nucleotides not matched to a gene: 10. This CDR3 comprises 15 residues. DNA of the CDR3: TGTGCCAGCAGCCTGGGGGACAGGGCATCCCACGAGCAGTACTTC. Translating it yields CASSLGDRASHEQYF.

V gene TRBV29-1 combines with J gene TRBJ1-2; D not resolved. This CDR3 comprises 18 residues. Germline V gives CDR1 SQVTM, CDR2 ANQGSEA. V shed 3 bases and J shed 4 bases, with 27 bases lying between them. CDR3 DNA sequence: TGCAGCGTTGAGACCCCCCTGACTCGATCGGAACCGGGCTATGGCTACACCTTC. Encoded protein: CSVETPLTRSEPGYGYTF. The variable domain in full, completed from reference TRBV29-1 and TRBJ1-2, reads SAVISQKPSRDICQRGTSLTIQCQVDSQVTMMFWYRQQPGQSLTLIATANQGSEATYESGFVIDKFPISRPNLTFSTLTVSNMSPEDSSIYLCSVETPLTRSEPGYGYTFGSGTRLTVV.

The V and J genes are TRBV20-1 and TRBJ2-1, with 10 bases that match TRBD2. Trimming took 5 bases from V and 14 from J; bases not matched to a gene: 6. CDR3 length: 11 amino acids. Germline CDR1 reads DFQATT; CDR2 reads SNEGSKA (reference sequence). In nucleotides, the CDR3 is TGCAGTGCTTATAGCGGGAGGTCCGAGTTCTTC. Translated: CSAYSGRSEFF.

The rearrangement joins TRBV5-4 to TRBJ2-1; 7 nucleotides line up with TRBD2. J gave up 2 bases and V 0 bases, and 5 bases lay outside the gene matches. Germline assignment: CDR1 SGHNT and CDR2 YYREEE (reference sequence). The CDR3 loop spans 16 amino acids. The CDR3 DNA reads as TGTGCCAGCAGCTTGGGGGGAGGGAAAGCCTACAATGAGCAGTTCTTC. It encodes CASSLGGGKAYNEQFF. The whole variable domain, remainder taken from reference TRBV5-4 and TRBJ2-1, is ETGVTQSPTHLIKTRGQQVTLRCSSQSGHNTVSWYQQALGQGPQFIFQYYREEENGRGNFPPRFSGLQFPNYSSELNVNALELDDSALYLCASSLGGGKAYNEQFFGPGTRLTVL.

The CDR3 nucleotides are TGTGCCTGGAGTGGGGGCGGCGTGAAGCAGTTCTTC. Encoded protein: CAWSGGGVKQFF. V usage is TRBV30 and J usage is TRBJ2-1; D perhaps matches TRBD1 (5 bases). The CDR3 has 12 amino acids. From germline, CDR1 is GTSNPN and CDR2 SVGIG (reference sequence). V was shortened by 1 base and J by 11 bases, with 12 bases between the two germline ends.

V usage is TRBV4-1 and J usage is TRBJ2-1; perhaps TRBD2 as D (6 bases). V lost 1 base to trimming and J lost 3 bases, with 10 bases between them. CDR3 size: 15 residues. CDR1 MGHRA and CDR2 YSYEKL come from the germline V gene. The CDR3 bases are TGCGCCAGCAGCCAAGGTGGGCGGGGCTACAATGAGCAGTTCTTC. Translation: CASSQGGRGYNEQFF.

This clone was observed a handful of times. Here the CDR3 DNA reads TGTGCCAGCAATGAGGGCAATGAGCAGTTCTTC. This encodes CASNEGNEQFF. This sequence joins TRBV27 and TRBJ2-1; D may be TRBD2 (5 bases). There are 11 residues in the CDR3. The germline CDR1 and CDR2 sequences are MNHEY and SMNVEV (reference sequence). Trimming removed 7 bases from V and 6 bases from J, with 7 bases in between.

As concerns this clone: This sample includes further DNA sequences coding for the same CDR3. The V call is TRBV5-4, the J call TRBJ2-7; 15 nucleotides line up with TRBD2. This CDR3 has 16 residues. V dropped 3 bases and J dropped 1; count of bases not matched to a gene: 2. Germline V gene sequence: CDR1 SGHNT, CDR2 YYREEE (reference sequence). CDR3 in DNA: TGTGCCAGCAGCTCGGGACTAGCGGGAGGATCCTACGAGCAGTACTTC. Translation gives CASSSGLAGGSYEQYF.

The chain is built from TRBV14 and TRBJ2-5, with a weak D call TRBD2 (5 bases). CDR3 length equals 16 residues. Per germline, CDR1 SGHDN and CDR2 FVKESK. The ends were cut back, 4 bases at V and 2 bases at J, with 17 bases in the middle. The CDR3 loop reads CASSPRLEAVQETQYF. The CDR3 DNA follows: TGTGCCAGCAGCCCCCGCCTGGAAGCGGTTCAAGAGACCCAGTACTTC.

This chain links TRBV11-3 with TRBJ1-1; TRBD1 is a possible D gene (6 bases). The V gene lost 5 bases and the J gene lost 1 base, with 14 bases spanning the gap. CDR3 length: 15 residues. The germline V gene encodes CDR1 SGHNT and CDR2 YENEEA. CDR3 loop: CASSHTGFPNTEAFF. The DNA for the CDR3 is TGTGCCAGCAGCCACACAGGGTTCCCGAACACTGAAGCTTTCTTT.